This T cell receptor (beta chain) was captured by sequencing in a study of blood T cell repertoires in COVID-19. Whole-study context: Sources were T cells, B-cell-depleted T cells, or PBMCs; the material itself was cDNA or gDNA.

Original data processing: Quantification of nucleated cells was approximated via reference gene primer amplification. Produced via immunoSEQ multiplex PCR; TCRdb's table is partial and in-frame only. The V and J calls and clone size were taken over from that table, and D and trimming were inferred from the DNA. The sample holds some 98,000 clones, around 80% seen once. Germline V gene sequence: CDR1 MNHEY, CDR2 SVGAGI. This CDR3 comprises 16 residues. After removal of 4 bases from V and 9 bases from J, the junction contained 11 bases not matched to a gene. Sequences were obtained from peripheral blood. The receptor was derived from a man aged 55 to 69 with acute or convalescent COVID-19. The gene calls are TRBV6-5 and TRBJ1-6; 8 bases are a match to TRBD1. The CDR3 coding sequence is TGTGCCAGCAGTTCTTCCGGGACAGGTGCATCTTCACCCCTCCACTTT. Translation gives CASSSSGTGASSPLHF.